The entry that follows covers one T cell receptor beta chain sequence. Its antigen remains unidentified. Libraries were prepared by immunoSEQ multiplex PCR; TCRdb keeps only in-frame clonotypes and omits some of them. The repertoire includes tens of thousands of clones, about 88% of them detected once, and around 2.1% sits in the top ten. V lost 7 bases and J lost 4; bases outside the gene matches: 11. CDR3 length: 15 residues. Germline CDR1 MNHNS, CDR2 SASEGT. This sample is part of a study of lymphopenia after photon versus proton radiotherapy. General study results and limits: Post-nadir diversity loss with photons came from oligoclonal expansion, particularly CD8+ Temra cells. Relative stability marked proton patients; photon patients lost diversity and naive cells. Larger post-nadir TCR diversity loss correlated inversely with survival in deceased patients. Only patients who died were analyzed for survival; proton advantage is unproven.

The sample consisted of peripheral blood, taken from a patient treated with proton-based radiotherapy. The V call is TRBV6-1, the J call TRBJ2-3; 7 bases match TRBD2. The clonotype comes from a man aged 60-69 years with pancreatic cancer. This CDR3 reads CASILFAGVPDTQYF. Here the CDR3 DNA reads TGTGCCAGCATTCTTTTCGCGGGAGTCCCAGATACGCAGTATTTT.